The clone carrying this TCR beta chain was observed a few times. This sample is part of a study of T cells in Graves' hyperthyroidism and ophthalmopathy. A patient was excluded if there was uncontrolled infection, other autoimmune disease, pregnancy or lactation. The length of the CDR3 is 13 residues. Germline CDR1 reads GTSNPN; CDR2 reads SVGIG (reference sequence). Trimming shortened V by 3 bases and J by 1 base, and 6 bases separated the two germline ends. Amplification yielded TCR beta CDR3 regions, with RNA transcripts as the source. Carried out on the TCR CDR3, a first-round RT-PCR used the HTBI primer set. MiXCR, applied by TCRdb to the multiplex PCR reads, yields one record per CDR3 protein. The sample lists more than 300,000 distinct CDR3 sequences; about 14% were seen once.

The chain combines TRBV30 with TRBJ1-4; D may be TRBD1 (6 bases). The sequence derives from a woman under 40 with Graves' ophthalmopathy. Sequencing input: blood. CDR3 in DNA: TGTGCCTGGAGACAGGGAACTAATGAAAAACTGTTTTTT. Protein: CAWRQGTNEKLFF.